This TCR beta chain was found in a study of cytomegalovirus exposure and HLA in healthy donors. Study summary: Most donors, 81% of a few hundred genotyped, fell in the Caucasian-associated ancestry cluster.

This CDR3 spans 17 amino acids. The study ran its PCR with 60 Vbeta and 13 Jbeta primers. Assay used: immunoSEQ multiplex PCR; TCRdb lists only in-frame clones, some missing. The data hold tens of thousands of clones, with 73% observed a single time. Nominal health characterized the donors when sampled, though unrecorded immune exposures were likely. The TCR originated in a middle-aged man in good health and CMV-seronegative. This chain joins TRBV21-1 and TRBJ1-3; the D call TRBD1 from the table was never checked on the DNA. TRBV21-1 is annotated as a pseudogene. Sequenced: PBMCs. CDR3 sequence (DNA): TGTGCCAGCACCAAGGGTCTATGGACATACTCTGGAAACACCATATATTTT. Translated: CASTKGLWTYSGNTIYF.